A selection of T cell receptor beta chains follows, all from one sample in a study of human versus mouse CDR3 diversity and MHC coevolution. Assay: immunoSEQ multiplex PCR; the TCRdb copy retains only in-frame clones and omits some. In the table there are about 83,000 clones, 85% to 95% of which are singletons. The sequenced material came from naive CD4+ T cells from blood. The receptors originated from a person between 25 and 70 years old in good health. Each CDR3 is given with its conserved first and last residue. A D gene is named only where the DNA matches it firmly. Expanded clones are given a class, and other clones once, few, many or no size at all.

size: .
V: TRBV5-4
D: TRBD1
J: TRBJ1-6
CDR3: CASSDGTAPKFPNSPLHF
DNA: TGTGCCAGCAGCGATGGGACAGCACCTAAATTCCCCAATTCACCCCTCCACTTT

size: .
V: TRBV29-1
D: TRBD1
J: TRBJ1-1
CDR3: CSVDGQGASEAFF
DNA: TGCAGCGTTGATGGACAGGGGGCATCTGAAGCTTTCTTT

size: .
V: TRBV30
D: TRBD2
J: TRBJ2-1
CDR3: CAWSWTSGTYNEQFF
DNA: TGTGCCTGGAGCTGGACTAGCGGAACCTACAATGAGCAGTTCTTC

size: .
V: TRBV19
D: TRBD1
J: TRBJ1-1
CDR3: CASSIFRGRTEAFF
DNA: TGTGCCAGTAGTATCTTCAGGGGGCGGACTGAAGCTTTCTTT

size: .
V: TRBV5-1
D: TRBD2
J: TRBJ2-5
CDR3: CASSLGLAGDYEQYF
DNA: TGCGCCAGCAGCCTTGGACTAGCGGGAGATTATGAGCAGTACTTC

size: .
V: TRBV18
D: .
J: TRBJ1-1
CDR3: CASSYVGEAPTEAFF
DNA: TGTGCCAGCTCATATGTTGGGGAGGCCCCCACTGAAGCTTTCTTT

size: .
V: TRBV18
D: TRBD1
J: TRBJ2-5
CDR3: CASSRGQLETQYF
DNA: TGTGCCAGCTCAAGGGGACAGCTAGAGACCCAGTACTTC

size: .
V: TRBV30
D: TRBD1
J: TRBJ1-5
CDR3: CATGGNSNQPQHF
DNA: TGTGCCACAGGGGGAAACAGCAATCAGCCCCAGCATTTT

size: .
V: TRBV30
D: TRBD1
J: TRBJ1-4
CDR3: CAWSGTVPNEKLFF
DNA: TGTGCCTGGAGCGGGACAGTTCCTAATGAAAAACTGTTTTTT

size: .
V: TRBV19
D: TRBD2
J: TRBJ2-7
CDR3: CASSILPSGDYEQYF
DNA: TGTGCCAGTAGCATCTTGCCTAGCGGGGACTACGAGCAGTACTTC

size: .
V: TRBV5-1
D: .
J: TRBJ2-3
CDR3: CASSLVQGRGDTQYF
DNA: TGCGCCAGCAGCTTGGTGCAGGGAAGAGGAGATACGCAGTATTTT

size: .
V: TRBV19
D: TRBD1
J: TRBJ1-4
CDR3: CASSGTGGVFNEKLFF
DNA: TGTGCCAGTAGTGGGACAGGGGGCGTTTTTAATGAAAAACTGTTTTTT

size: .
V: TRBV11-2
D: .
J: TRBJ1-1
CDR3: CASSPIPGHLRGTEAFF
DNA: TGTGCCAGCAGTCCTATCCCGGGACATCTAAGGGGCACTGAAGCTTTCTTT

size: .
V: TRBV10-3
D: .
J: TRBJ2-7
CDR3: CAISESKVLYEQYF
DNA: TGTGCCATCAGTGAGTCGAAAGTGCTCTACGAGCAGTACTTC

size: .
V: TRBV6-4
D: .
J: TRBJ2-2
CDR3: CASRTGSLGELFF
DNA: TGTGCCAGCAGAACAGGGTCTCTCGGGGAGCTGTTTTTT

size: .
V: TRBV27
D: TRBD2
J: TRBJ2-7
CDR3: CASSLIGGGRYEQYF
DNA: TGTGCCAGCAGTTTAATTGGCGGGGGGCGATACGAGCAGTACTTC

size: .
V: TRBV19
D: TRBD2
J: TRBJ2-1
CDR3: CASSVGLAGGSYNEQFF
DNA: TGTGCCAGTAGTGTTGGACTAGCGGGAGGCTCCTACAATGAGCAGTTCTTC

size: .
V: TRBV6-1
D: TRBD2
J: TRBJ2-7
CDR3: CASSVGGDLIEQYF
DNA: TGTGCCAGCAGTGTGGGGGGGGACCTTATCGAGCAGTACTTC

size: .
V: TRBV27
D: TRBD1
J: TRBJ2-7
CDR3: CASSLGTGVFAYEQYF
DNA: TGTGCCAGCAGTTTAGGGACAGGGGTTTTTGCCTACGAGCAGTACTTC

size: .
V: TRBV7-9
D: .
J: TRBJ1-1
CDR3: CASSHPTGIEAFF
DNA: TGTGCCAGCAGCCACCCAACAGGGATTGAAGCTTTCTTT

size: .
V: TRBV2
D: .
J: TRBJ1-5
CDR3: CASRREGIQPQHF
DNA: TGTGCCAGCAGACGGGAGGGGATCCAGCCCCAGCATTTT

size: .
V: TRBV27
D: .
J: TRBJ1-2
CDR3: CASSRAGGDYGYTF
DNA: TGTGCCAGCAGTCGGGCGGGTGGGGACTATGGCTACACCTTC

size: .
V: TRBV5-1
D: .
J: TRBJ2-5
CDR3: CASSPFPPLRGTQYF
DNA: TGCGCCAGCAGCCCCTTCCCCCCCCTGCGAGGGACCCAGTACTTC

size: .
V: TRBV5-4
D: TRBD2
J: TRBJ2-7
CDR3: CASSSRDYTYEQYF
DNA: TGTGCCAGCAGCTCGAGGGACTACACCTACGAGCAGTACTTC

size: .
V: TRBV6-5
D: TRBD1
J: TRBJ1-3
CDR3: CASRKTGGTGNTIYF
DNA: TGTGCCAGCAGAAAGACAGGGGGTACTGGAAACACCATATATTTT

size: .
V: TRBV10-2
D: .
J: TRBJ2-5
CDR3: CASRHGGPPRETQYF
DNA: TGCGCCAGCAGACACGGAGGGCCCCCCCGAGAGACCCAGTACTTC

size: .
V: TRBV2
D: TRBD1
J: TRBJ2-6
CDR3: CARLTGGAGANVLTF
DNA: TGTGCCAGGTTAACAGGGGGCGCAGGGGCCAACGTCCTGACTTTC

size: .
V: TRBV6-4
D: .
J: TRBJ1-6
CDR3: CASREDLGNSPLHF
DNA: TGTGCCAGCAGAGAGGACTTGGGGAATTCACCCCTCCACTTT

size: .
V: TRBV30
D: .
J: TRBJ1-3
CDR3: CASSLSSGNTIYF
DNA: TGTGCCTCGTCGTTGAGCTCTGGAAACACCATATATTTT

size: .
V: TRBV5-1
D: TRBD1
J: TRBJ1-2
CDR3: CASSFGDRGNYGYTF
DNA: TGCGCCAGCAGCTTCGGGGACAGGGGCAACTATGGCTACACCTTC

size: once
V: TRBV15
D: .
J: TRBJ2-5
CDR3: CATSRESPETQYF
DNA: TGTGCCACCAGCAGAGAATCTCCGGAGACCCAGTACTTC

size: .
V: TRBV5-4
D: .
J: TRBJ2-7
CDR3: CASSLGLVGGSYEQYF
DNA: TGTGCCAGCAGCTTGGGACTAGTTGGAGGCTCCTACGAGCAGTACTTC

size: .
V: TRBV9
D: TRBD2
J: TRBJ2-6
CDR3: CASSVASLAGDSGANVLTF
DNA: TGTGCCAGCAGCGTAGCTTCCCTAGCGGGGGACTCTGGGGCCAACGTCCTGACTTTC

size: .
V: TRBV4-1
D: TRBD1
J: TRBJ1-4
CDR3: CASSRPGQGVGEKLFF
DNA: TGCGCCAGCAGCCGCCCGGGACAGGGGGTCGGGGAAAAACTGTTTTTT

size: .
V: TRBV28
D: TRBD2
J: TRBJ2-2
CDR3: CASGGGTPGELFF
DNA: TGTGCCAGTGGGGGGGGGACGCCCGGGGAGCTGTTTTTT

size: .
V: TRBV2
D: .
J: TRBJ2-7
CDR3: CASRWTSPGQYF
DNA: TGTGCCAGCAGGTGGACTTCCCCAGGACAGTACTTC

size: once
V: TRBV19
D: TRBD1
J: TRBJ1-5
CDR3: CASSMGTGAYQPQHF
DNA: TGTGCCAGTAGTATGGGGACAGGGGCTTACCAGCCCCAGCATTTT

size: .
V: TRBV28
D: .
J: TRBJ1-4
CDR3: CASSSPGATNEKLFF
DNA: TGTGCCAGCAGTAGCCCGGGAGCAACTAATGAAAAACTGTTTTTT

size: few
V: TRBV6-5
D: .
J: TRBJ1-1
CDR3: CASSYSKNTEAFF
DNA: TGTGCCAGCAGTTACTCTAAGAACACTGAAGCTTTCTTT

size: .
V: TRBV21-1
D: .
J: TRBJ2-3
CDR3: CASSKTSHTQYF
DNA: TGTGCCAGCAGCAAGACTTCTCATACGCAGTATTTT

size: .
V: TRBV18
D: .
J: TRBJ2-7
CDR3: CASSPGGAEQYF
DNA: TGTGCCAGCTCACCAGGAGGAGCCGAGCAGTACTTC

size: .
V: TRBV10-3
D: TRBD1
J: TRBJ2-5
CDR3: CAISDDRGRETQYF
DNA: TGTGCCATCAGTGACGACAGGGGGCGAGAGACCCAGTACTTC

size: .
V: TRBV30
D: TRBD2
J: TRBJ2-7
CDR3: CAWGKARTSGSGNEQYF
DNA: TGTGCCTGGGGTAAGGCGCGGACTAGCGGGAGCGGGAACGAGCAGTACTTC

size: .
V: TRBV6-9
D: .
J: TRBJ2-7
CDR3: CASSSRRQVSYEQYF
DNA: TGTGCCAGCAGTTCCCGACGACAGGTGAGCTACGAGCAGTACTTC

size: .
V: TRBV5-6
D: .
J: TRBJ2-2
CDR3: CASSGHTGELFF
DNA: TGTGCCAGCAGCGGGCACACCGGGGAGCTGTTTTTT

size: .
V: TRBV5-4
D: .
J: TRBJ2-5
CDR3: CASSLGGGIQETQYF
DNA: TGTGCCAGCAGCTTAGGAGGTGGAATCCAAGAGACCCAGTACTTC

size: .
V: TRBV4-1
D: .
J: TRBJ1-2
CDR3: CASSQNQGKERYTF
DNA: TGCGCCAGCAGCCAGAATCAGGGAAAGGAGCGCTACACCTTC

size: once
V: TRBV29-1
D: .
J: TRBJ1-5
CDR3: CSVQENSNQPQHF
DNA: TGCAGCGTCCAGGAAAATAGCAATCAGCCCCAGCATTTT

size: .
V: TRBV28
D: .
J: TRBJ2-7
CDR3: CASSFSGDDEQYF
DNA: TGTGCCAGCAGTTTCTCGGGGGACGACGAGCAGTACTTC

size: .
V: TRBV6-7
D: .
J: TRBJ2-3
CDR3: CASSLESGGRNTQYF
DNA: TGTGCCAGCAGTTTGGAATCCGGGGGGCGCAATACGCAGTATTTT

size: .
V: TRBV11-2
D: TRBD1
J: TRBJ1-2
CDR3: CASSDRDIYGYTF
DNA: TGTGCCAGCAGCGACAGGGACATCTATGGCTACACCTTC

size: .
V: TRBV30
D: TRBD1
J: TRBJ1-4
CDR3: CAWGRDRGIRGEKLFF
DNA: TGTGCCTGGGGCCGGGACAGGGGTATACGCGGGGAAAAACTGTTTTTT

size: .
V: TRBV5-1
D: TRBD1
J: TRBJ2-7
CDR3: CASSGRTGAYEQYF
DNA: TGCGCCAGCAGCGGTAGGACAGGGGCCTACGAGCAGTACTTC

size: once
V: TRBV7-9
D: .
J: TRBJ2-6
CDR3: CASSAQGSTTGANVLTF
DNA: TGTGCCAGCAGCGCTCAGGGGTCAACAACCGGGGCCAACGTCCTGACTTTC

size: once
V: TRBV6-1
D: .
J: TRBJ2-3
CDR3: CASSEAVRGSTDTQYF
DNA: TGTGCCAGCAGTGAAGCGGTAAGGGGTAGCACAGATACGCAGTATTTT

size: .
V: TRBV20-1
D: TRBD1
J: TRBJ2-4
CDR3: CSASRGQSQYF
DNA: TGCAGTGCTAGTAGGGGACAGAGTCAGTACTTC

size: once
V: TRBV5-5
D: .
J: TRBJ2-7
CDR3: CASSLSYGTFSYEQYF
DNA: TGTGCCAGCAGCTTGAGCTACGGGACTTTCTCCTACGAGCAGTACTTC